These 32 T cell receptor beta chains share one sample of origin, sequenced in a study of blood T cell repertoires in COVID-19. Some clones are missing from TCRdb's copy, which holds only in-frame ones; the method was immunoSEQ multiplex PCR. Of over 300,000 clones in the sample, around 92% were seen once. Sequenced sample: peripheral blood. These receptors were collected from a man between 18 and 35 years old who had recovered from COVID-19.

The V gene is TRBV5-1, the J gene TRBJ2-5; no clear D gene. Germline CDR1 SGHRS, CDR2 YFSETQ. Between the trimmed V and J ends, which lost 5 bases and 0 bases, there was a span of 5 bases. This CDR3 is built from 12 residues. The CDR3 spells CASSLNQETQYF. The CDR3 region has the DNA TGCGCCAGCAGTCTTAACCAAGAGACCCAGTACTTC.

In the case of this clone: This same CDR3 is encoded by further DNA sequences in the sample. The V and J genes are TRBV27 and TRBJ1-1; D is possibly TRBD1 (6 bases). The CDR3 is 13 residues long. V was shortened by 2 bases and J by 6 bases, with 10 bases between the two germline ends. Germline values: CDR1 MNHEY, CDR2 SMNVEV (reference sequence). The CDR3 bases are TGTGCCAGCAGTTTAGGTGGGGGCGCTGAAGCTTTCTTT. This encodes CASSLGGGAEAFF.

As regards this clone: Additional DNA sequences in this sample encode the identical CDR3. The chain has TRBV20-1 and TRBJ2-3; 8 bases align to TRBD2. Germline V gene data show CDR1 as DFQATT and CDR2 as SNEGSKA (reference sequence). The CDR3 extends over 14 amino acids. V shed 3 bases, J shed 0 bases, and the junction held 2 bases outside the gene matches. DNA for the CDR3: TGCAGTGCTAGTTTAGCGGGAAGCACAGATACGCAGTATTTT. This gives the protein CSASLAGSTDTQYF.

V is TRBV4-1 and J is TRBJ2-3, with 12 bases identical to TRBD2. The CDR3 runs to 20 residues. J gave up 0 bases and V 6 bases, and 16 bases lay outside the gene matches. Germline loops: CDR1 MGHRA, CDR2 YSYEKL. The CDR3 nucleotides read TGCGCCAGCAGTCAGGCCCCAGGGCTAGCGGGAGGGGGTAGCACAGATACGCAGTATTTT. Protein sequence: CASSQAPGLAGGGSTDTQYF.

This sequence joins TRBV18 and TRBJ1-2; 7 positions match TRBD1. Germline V CDR1 and CDR2: KGHSH, LQKENI. V dropped 6 bases and J dropped 2; count of bases not matched to a gene: 3. The CDR3 has 13 amino acids. The CDR3 spells CASSEDRNYGYTF. The CDR3 region has the DNA TGTGCCAGCTCGGAGGACAGGAACTATGGCTACACCTTC.

The V and J genes are TRBV15 and TRBJ1-1; TRBD1 aligns across 8 bases. The germline V gene has CDR1 LNHNV and CDR2 YYDKDF (reference sequence). The CDR3 covers 11 residues. J was trimmed by 11 bases and V by 7 bases; bases with no gene match: 6. As DNA, the CDR3 is TGTGCCACCATGGACAGGGCCAAGGCTTTCTTT. Translated: CATMDRAKAFF.

The chain uses TRBV5-1 and TRBJ1-2, with 9 positions matching TRBD1. CDR1 SGHRS and CDR2 YFSETQ come from the germline V gene. This CDR3 region has 18 residues. J lost 7 bases, V lost 3 bases, and 19 bases had no gene match. The CDR3 protein is CASSSLGVPGQGGGGYTF. The CDR3 bases are TGCGCCAGCAGCTCCTTAGGTGTTCCGGGACAGGGAGGTGGTGGCTACACCTTC.

This clone was recorded once. V usage is TRBV12-3 or TRBV12-4 and J usage is TRBJ1-2; D is ambiguous. The CDR3 runs to 13 residues. Trimming took off 6 bases at V and 10 bases at J, with 18 bases between the two ends. In DNA, the CDR3 is TGTGCCAGCAGCCTACTCAGAGGCGGGGACTACACCTTC. It encodes CASSLLRGGDYTF.

The V and J genes are TRBV6-5 and TRBJ2-2; D not resolved. Germline-derived CDR1 and CDR2 are MNHEY and SVGAGI. This CDR3 comprises 14 residues. V was trimmed by 2 bases and J by 4 bases, leaving 8 bases between them. CDR3 sequence reads: CASSYGQSTGELFF. CDR3 nucleotides: TGTGCCAGCAGTTACGGGCAAAGCACCGGGGAGCTGTTTTTT.

V usage is TRBV9 and J usage is TRBJ1-4; TRBD1 matches 9 bases. Looked up from germline, CDR1 is SGDLS and CDR2 is YYNGEE. The CDR3 runs 15 residues. Unmatched junction bases numbered 7, after V lost 3 bases and J lost 7 bases. CDR3 nucleotide sequence: TGTGCCAGCAGCGCGACCGACAGGGGGGGTGAAAAACTGTTTTTT. As protein: CASSATDRGGEKLFF.

V usage is TRBV14 and J usage is TRBJ2-7, with TRBD1 matching 9 bases. Per germline, CDR1 SGHDN and CDR2 FVKESK. The ends lost 4 bases at V and 4 bases at J; junction bases unmatched: 8. The CDR3 loop spans 15 amino acids. The chain's CDR3 is CASSRGRTGDYEQYF. The DNA of the CDR3 is TGTGCCAGCAGCCGGGGTCGGACAGGGGATTACGAGCAGTACTTC.

The rearrangement links TRBV7-9 to TRBJ2-7, with 8 bases lining up with TRBD2. The CDR3 is 15 residues long. Trimming took 5 bases from V and 2 from J; bases not matched to a gene: 8. The V gene's germline CDR1 is SEHNR and CDR2 FQNEAQ (reference sequence). CDR3 DNA: TGTGCCAGCAGCGACGGACTAGCATTTACCTACGAGCAGTACTTC. Translated, it gives CASSDGLAFTYEQYF. The entire variable domain, with the rest obtained from reference TRBV7-9 and TRBJ2-7, is as follows: DTGVSQNPRHKITKRGQNVTFRCDPISEHNRLYWYRQTLGQGPEFLTYFQNEAQLEKSRLLSDRFSAERPKGSFSTLEIQRTEQGDSAMYLCASSDGLAFTYEQYFGPGTRLTVT.

This chain connects TRBV12-3 or TRBV12-4 to TRBJ2-3, with D perhaps TRBD2 (7 bases). This CDR3 comprises 13 residues. Trimming stripped 5 bases from V and 6 bases from J, with 12 bases between. CDR3 sequence (DNA): TGTGCCAGCAGTCAACAGGGAGGGGATACGCAGTATTTT. The encoded protein is CASSQQGGDTQYF.

J is TRBJ2-3 and V is TRBV5-1; maybe TRBD1 (5 bases). Germline V gene sequence: CDR1 SGHRS, CDR2 YFSETQ. The V and J ends lost 0 bases and 3 bases respectively, with 14 bases between them. The CDR3 covers 16 residues. Written as DNA, the CDR3 is TGCGCCAGCAGCTTGGAAGGGGCGCCTACGACAGATACGCAGTATTTT. Encoded protein: CASSLEGAPTTDTQYF.

CDR3 region: CASSLDSRETQYF. The CDR3 region has the DNA TGTGCCAGCAGCTTAGACTCGAGAGAGACCCAGTACTTC. The chain links TRBV11-3 to TRBJ2-5; D remains unclear. V lost 0 bases and J lost 4, with 6 bases in between. The CDR3 spans 13 residues. The germline V gene encodes CDR1 SGHNT and CDR2 YENEEA. The entire variable domain, with the rest obtained from reference TRBV11-3 and TRBJ2-5, is as follows: EAGVVQSPRYKIIEKKQPVAFWCNPISGHNTLYWYLQNLGQGPELLIRYENEEAVDDSQLPKDRFSAERLKGVDSTLKIQPAELGDSAVYLCASSLDSRETQYFGPGTRLLVL.

V and J are TRBV5-4 and TRBJ2-1, with D possibly matching TRBD2 (6 bases). Per the germline V gene, CDR1 is SGHNT and CDR2 is YYREEE (reference sequence). V lost 2 bases to trimming and J lost 4 bases, with 13 bases between them. The CDR3 totals 15 residues. CDR3 DNA sequence: TGTGCCAGCAGCTTTCCCGGGACTCATTACAATGAGCAGTTCTTC. Encoded protein: CASSFPGTHYNEQFF. The full variable domain, rest sourced from reference TRBV5-4 and TRBJ2-1, is ETGVTQSPTHLIKTRGQQVTLRCSSQSGHNTVSWYQQALGQGPQFIFQYYREEENGRGNFPPRFSGLQFPNYSSELNVNALELDDSALYLCASSFPGTHYNEQFFGPGTRLTVL.

The CDR3, as DNA: TGTGCCAGCAGTACACAGGGGCGCAATCAGCCCCAGCATTTT. It translates to CASSTQGRNQPQHF. The V and J genes are TRBV6-5 and TRBJ1-5; 7 nucleotides agree with TRBD1. Germline-derived CDR1 and CDR2 are MNHEY and SVGAGI. The junction had 3 bases not matched to a gene; V was cut back by 5 bases and J by 2 bases. This CDR3 is built from 14 residues.

The gene calls are TRBV24-1 and TRBJ1-1; TRBD1 might be the D (6 bases). The CDR3 runs 17 residues. Trimming pared 4 bases from V and 5 bases from J, leaving 22 bases between. Germline V CDR1 and CDR2: KGHDR, SFDVKD. CDR3 protein: CATSDPNTTGRETEAFF. The DNA for the CDR3 is TGTGCCACCAGTGACCCCAATACGACAGGTCGAGAAACTGAAGCTTTCTTT.

This clone was found a few times. The chain joins TRBV5-6 to TRBJ1-5; 10 bases align to TRBD1. This CDR3 has 15 amino acids. The J segment lost 11 bases and the V segment lost 3 bases, leaving 11 bases of the junction unmatched. Germline CDR1 and CDR2: SGHDT and YYEEEE. CDR3 residues: CASSWRGTGAQAQHF. DNA for the CDR3: TGTGCCAGCAGCTGGCGAGGGACAGGGGCGCAGGCCCAGCATTTT.

This chain links TRBV29-1 with TRBJ2-1; TRBD2 matches 16 bases. CDR1 and CDR2 (germline): SQVTM, ANQGSEA. J was trimmed by 9 bases and V by 0 bases; bases with no gene match: 2. This CDR3 is built from 15 residues. The CDR3 nucleotides read TGCAGCGTTGAAGAGGGACTAGCGGGAGGGGGTGAGCAGTTCTTC. Its translation: CSVEEGLAGGGEQFF.

The chain couples TRBV7-9 to TRBJ1-4; 7 bases fit TRBD1. The germline V gene has CDR1 SEHNR and CDR2 FQNEAQ (reference sequence). CDR3 length: 14 amino acids. V shed 5 bases, J shed 8 bases, and the junction held 8 bases outside the gene matches. For the CDR3, the DNA is TGTGCCAGCAGCAGACAGGGAACCCACGAAAAACTGTTTTTT. Protein sequence: CASSRQGTHEKLFF.

This chain uses TRBV6-2 or TRBV6-3 with TRBJ2-1; perhaps TRBD1 as D (8 bases). The V gene lost 2 bases and the J gene lost 6 bases, with 17 bases spanning the gap. The germline V gene encodes CDR1 MNHEY and CDR2 SVGEGT. The CDR3 has 16 amino acids. CDR3 bases: TGTGCCAGCAGTTACCGGACAGGGAGGGGCTCCAATGAGCAGTTCTTC. Residues: CASSYRTGRGSNEQFF.

The chain joins TRBV3-1 (or the pseudogene TRBV3-2) to TRBJ1-3, with D tentatively TRBD1 (5 bases). The CDR3 totals 13 residues. Deletions cut 3 bases from V and 4 bases from J, with 7 bases between. Looked up from germline, CDR1 is LGHDT and CDR2 is YNNKEL (reference sequence). The CDR3 DNA is TGTGCCAGCAGCCAGAGACAGGGAAACACCATATATTTT. This codes for CASSQRQGNTIYF.

This chain joins TRBV30 and TRBJ1-5; perhaps TRBD1 as D (5 bases). This CDR3 is built from 14 residues. Trimming took off 2 bases at V and 3 bases at J, with 11 bases between the two ends. Germline lookup yields CDR1 GTSNPN and CDR2 SVGIG (reference sequence). CDR3 sequence (DNA): TGTGCCTGGAGTTTGGGGGGTTACAATCAGCCCCAGCATTTT. This translates into CAWSLGGYNQPQHF.

The rearrangement uses TRBV6-6 and TRBJ2-7; D unclear. The CDR3 is 11 residues long. CDR1 and CDR2 (germline): MNHNY, SVGAGI (reference sequence). Trimming shortened V by 5 bases and J by 6 bases, and 8 bases separated the two germline ends. CDR3 nucleotides: TGTGCCAGCAGTCCTTCTTTCGAGCAGTACTTC. Its protein product is CASSPSFEQYF.

The chain links TRBV9 to TRBJ2-2; tentatively, D is TRBD1 (5 bases). Germline lookup yields CDR1 SGDLS and CDR2 YYNGEE. The ends were cut back, 0 bases at V and 0 bases at J, with 9 bases in the middle. The CDR3 length is 16 residues. The CDR3 reads CASSVVWTTNTGELFF. The CDR3 nucleotides read TGTGCCAGCAGCGTAGTATGGACAACGAACACCGGGGAGCTGTTTTTT.

The V call is TRBV6-5, the J call TRBJ2-5, with TRBD1 as a possible D gene (5 bases). Germline CDR1 reads MNHEY; CDR2 reads SVGAGI. The CDR3 has 14 residues. Trimming pared 5 bases from V and 1 base from J, leaving 11 bases between. The CDR3 loop reads CASSPLGPQETQYF. CDR3 coding DNA: TGTGCCAGCAGTCCACTGGGGCCCCAAGAGACCCAGTACTTC.

Remarks on this clone: A read error may produce the germline difference seen at one junction end. The chain couples TRBV7-7 to TRBJ2-5, with a tentative D call TRBD2 (6 bases). The germline V gene encodes CDR1 SSHAT and CDR2 FNYEAQ (reference sequence). The CDR3 has 16 residues. The CDR3 bases are TGTGCTAGCAGCTTGAACCCGGGACTGACTCTTGGGACCCAGTACTTC. Amino acid sequence: CASSLNPGLTLGTQYF.

The chain combines TRBV19 with TRBJ1-1; 9 bases fit TRBD1. This CDR3 contains 15 residues. Trimming removed 6 bases from V and 0 bases from J; junction bases left unmatched: 5. The V gene's germline CDR1 is LNHDA and CDR2 SQIVND (reference sequence). As DNA, the CDR3 is TGTGCCAGTAGGTGGGACAGGGAGGTGAACACTGAAGCTTTCTTT. Its translation is CASRWDREVNTEAFF.

The chain combines TRBV10-3 with TRBJ2-1; D is unclear. The V gene's germline CDR1 is ENHRY and CDR2 SYGVKD. CDR3 size: 13 residues. V lost 7 bases, J lost 3 bases, and 10 bases lay in between. The CDR3 reads CAIKRSLYNEQFF. The DNA for the CDR3 is TGTGCCATCAAACGTAGTCTCTACAATGAGCAGTTCTTC.

This clone has more than one count but fewer than ten. In DNA, the CDR3 is TGTGCCAGCAGCTTCTACGGACAGGGGGCTAATTCACCCCTCCACTTT. This encodes CASSFYGQGANSPLHF. The gene calls are TRBV7-9 and TRBJ1-6, with 11 bases aligning to TRBD1. In germline, CDR1 is SEHNR, CDR2 FQNEAQ (reference sequence). CDR3 length: 16 amino acids. The ends lost 3 bases at V and 6 bases at J; junction bases unmatched: 4.

The chain employs TRBV19 and TRBJ1-3, with 7 positions matching TRBD1. V dropped 10 bases and J dropped 0; count of bases not matched to a gene: 6. Looked up from germline, CDR1 is LNHDA and CDR2 is SQIVND (reference sequence). CDR3 length: 14 amino acids. CDR3 coding DNA: TGTGCCACACGGGACAGCCACTCTGGAAACACCATATATTTT. It yields the protein CATRDSHSGNTIYF.